The clone carrying this T cell receptor (beta chain) was counted only a few times. The sample is drawn from a study of T-cell reconstitution after alpha-beta-depleted transplantation in children. Germline lookup yields CDR1 ENHRY and CDR2 SYGVKD. The V end was cut by 3 bases, the J end by 1 base, with 6 bases between. The CDR3 covers 13 residues. Preparation of the TCRbeta library used unique molecular identifiers. TCRdb redid the calling of the PCR reads with MiXCR, one entry per CDR3 protein. The data show over 550,000 distinct CDR3 sequences, roughly 10% seen once. The chain carries TRBV10-3 and TRBJ2-5; D ambiguous. The receptor's source is a human donor who donated a stem cell graft to a child with acute myeloid leukemia. This sample comprised PBMCs from the stem cell graft donor, obtained from the stem cell graft. The CDR3 DNA is TGTGCCATCAGTGAACACCGCCAAGAGACCCAGTACTTC. It codes for CAISEHRQETQYF.